What follows describes a single TCR beta chain. Its antigen is as yet unknown. The CDR3 regions of TCR beta were amplified from RNA transcripts. Using the HTBI primer set, a first-round RT-PCR was run on the TCR CDR3. TCRdb re-analysed the multiplex PCR reads in MiXCR, keeping a single row per CDR3 protein. The sample records roughly 400,000 distinct CDR3 sequences, about 15% being singletons. The data were taken from a study of T cells in Graves' hyperthyroidism and ophthalmopathy. Patients with uncontrolled infections, other autoimmune diseases, pregnancy or lactation were excluded. The diagnostic basis comprised clinical symptoms, serum thyroxine and TRAb, thyroid ultrasound and orbital computed tomography. General study findings and limits: In validation, the model predicted ophthalmopathy. These predictions came a median roughly six months before onset. Appearing also in blood were most of the thyroid clonotypes expanded above 0.001.

The sequencing input was blood. This receptor was taken from a woman aged 18-29 years with Graves' hyperthyroidism that later progressed to Graves' ophthalmopathy.

CDR3 bases: TGTGCCATCAGTGAGTCGAAAGGTTCCTACGAGCAGTACTTC. Protein product: CAISESKGSYEQYF. The V call is TRBV10-3, the J call TRBJ2-7, with D uncertain. Germline V gene data show CDR1 as ENHRY and CDR2 as SYGVKD. CDR3 length equals 14 residues. Trimming stripped 0 bases from V and 1 base from J, with 7 bases between.